One sample yielded the 32 T cell receptor delta chains listed below, sequenced in a study of gamma-delta chains in newborns, infants, children. TCRdb re-called the reads with CATT. In the table there are 13,000 to 15,000 delta-chain clones, 7.3% of which are singletons. The sequenced sample consisted of blood. Receptors were obtained from a child who was a newborn, infant or young child, either healthy, febrile or measles-vaccinated (not recorded which).

The chain is built from TRDV2 and TRDJ3, with a tentative D call TRDD3 (6 bases). CDR1 and CDR2 from the germline V gene are GEAIGNYY and EKD. CDR3 length: 18 amino acids. The germline V and J ends were trimmed by 0 bases and 0 bases, with 11 bases remaining between them. CDR3 sequence (DNA): TGTGCCTGTGACACCTGGGGGCTCGGCTCCTGGGACACCCGACAGATGTTTTTC. Amino acid sequence: CACDTWGLGSWDTRQMFF.

This clone turned up a few times. The rearrangement uses TRDV2 and TRDJ3; D may be TRDD3 (6 bases). This CDR3 comprises 18 residues. Germline-derived CDR1 and CDR2 are GEAIGNYY and EKD. Trimming left V 1 base short and J 0 bases short, with 12 bases between. The CDR3 DNA reads as TGTGCCTGTGACACTGGGGGGGCTAGCTCCTGGGACACCCGACAGATGTTTTTC. It translates to CACDTGGASSWDTRQMFF.

This chain links TRDV3 with TRDJ2; 12 bases match TRDD3. V lost 2 bases and J lost 0; bases outside the gene matches: 1. This CDR3 spans 15 amino acids. In germline, CDR1 is TVYSNPD, CDR2 GDNSRS (reference sequence). The CDR3 region has the DNA TGTGCCTTTTCTGGGGGATACGCTTTGACAGCACAACTCTTCTTT. Its protein product is CAFSGGYALTAQLFF.

This clone rates as medium-sized. Within the sample, other DNA sequences also encode this same CDR3. The CDR3 DNA reads TGTGCCTGTGACTCACTGGGGGCTACTTTGACAGCACAACTCTTCTTT. It is translated as CACDSLGATLTAQLFF. The chain joins TRDV2 to TRDJ2; 8 bases agree with TRDD3. CDR1 and CDR2 from the germline V gene are GEAIGNYY and EKD. V shed 3 bases, J shed 0 bases, and the junction held 5 bases outside the gene matches. CDR3 size: 16 residues.

This clone showed up just once. The same CDR3 can be traced to other DNA sequences in this sample. The chain employs TRDV1 and TRDJ1, with TRDD2 matching 8 bases. Germline CDR1 is TSWWSYY and CDR2 is QGS. V lost 1 base to trimming and J lost 1 base; unmatched junction nucleotides: 26. There are 23 residues in the CDR3. The CDR3: CALGERPDFLRRLLIGVTDKLIF. DNA for the CDR3: TGTGCTCTTGGGGAACGGCCCGACTTCCTACGACGACTACTGATAGGAGTCACCGATAAACTCATCTTT.

In the case of this clone: Relative to the germline gene, one junction end is altered; a read error may explain this. V and J are TRDV2 and TRDJ3; 10 nucleotides match TRDD3. Germline V gene data show CDR1 as GEAIGNYY and CDR2 as EKD. The CDR3 runs 17 residues. CDR3 protein: CACDSTGGSWDIRQVFF. Here the CDR3 DNA reads TGTGCCTGTGACAGTACTGGGGGATCCTGGGACATCCGACAGGTGTTTTTC.

By share of the sample, this clone is medium-sized. A clone one base away is much larger, so this may be a read error. Other DNA sequences within the sample encode an identical CDR3. J is TRDJ3 and V is TRDV2, with 12 nucleotides matching TRDD3. Per germline, CDR1 GEAIGNYY and CDR2 EKD. This CDR3 contains 18 residues. J was trimmed by 2 bases and V by 0 bases; bases with no gene match: 1. DNA of the CDR3: TGTGCCTGTGACACCGCTGGGGGATACGCCTGGGACACCCGACAGATGTTTTTC. Translated: CACDTAGGYAWDTRQMFF.

This clone was observed many times. Other DNA sequences in this specimen translate into the identical CDR3. The V gene is TRDV2, the J gene TRDJ3; 8 bases line up with TRDD3. Unmatched junction bases numbered 4, after V lost 0 bases and J lost 1 base. CDR3 length equals 18 residues. Germline V CDR1 and CDR2: GEAIGNYY, EKD. CDR3 amino acids: CACDTLGDSSWDTRQMFF. As DNA, the CDR3 is TGTGCCTGTGACACCTTGGGGGATTCGTCCTGGGACACCCGACAGATGTTTTTC.

CDR3 nucleotide sequence: TGTGCCTTGTACTGGGGGAGCTCCTGGGACACCCGACAGATGTTTTTC. It is translated as CALYWGSSWDTRQMFF. The genes are TRDV3 and TRDJ3; 9 bases are shared with TRDD3. Trimming took 3 bases from V and 0 from J; bases not matched to a gene: 3. The CDR3 length is 16 residues. CDR1 and CDR2 from the germline V gene are TVYSNPD and GDNSRS (reference sequence).

This chain uses TRDV2 with TRDJ3, with 12 bases that match TRDD3. The CDR3 totals 20 residues. Germline CDR1 and CDR2: GEAIGNYY and EKD. V lost 2 bases and J lost 2; bases outside the gene matches: 9. The CDR3 sequence is CACDKVLGDTGTWDTRQMFF. The CDR3 nucleotides are TGTGCCTGTGACAAAGTACTGGGGGATACTGGAACCTGGGACACCCGACAGATGTTTTTC.

This clone is medium-sized by share. The chain combines TRDV2 with TRDJ4; TRDD3 matches at 11 bases. The CDR3 runs 15 residues. The germline V gene encodes CDR1 GEAIGNYY and CDR2 EKD. J lost 0 bases, V lost 0 bases, and 2 bases had no gene match. The CDR3 spells CACDTVGDTARPLIF. CDR3 nucleotides: TGTGCCTGTGACACCGTGGGGGATACGGCCAGACCCCTGATCTTT.

This clone was detected a few times. The protein in TCRdb stems from a much larger clone and differs at residue 9 from this DNA's translation, likely a read error; here the protein is translated from the DNA. This chain connects TRDV2 to TRDJ3; 8 bases map to TRDD3. Germline trimming cut 2 bases from V and 2 bases from J; bases unmatched to any gene: 7. Germline V gene lookup returns CDR1 GEAIGNYY and CDR2 EKD. The CDR3 runs to 18 residues. The CDR3 is CACDKILGGTWDTRQMFF. The CDR3 DNA is TGTGCCTGTGACAAAATACTGGGGGGTACCTGGGACACCCGACAGATGTTTTTC.

This clone showed up just a few times. The junction does not match germline at one end; this may be a read error. The J gene is TRDJ2, the V gene TRDV2; 10 bases align to TRDD3. The germline V gene has CDR1 GEAIGNYY and CDR2 EKD. The CDR3 has 13 residues. The CDR3 bases are TGTGCCTGTACTGGGGGATTGACAGCAAAACTCTTCTTT. Protein sequence: CACTGGLTAKLFF.

About this clone itself: A much larger clone is a single base away; this may be a read error. The rearrangement joins TRDV2 to TRDJ3; 11 nucleotides agree with TRDD3. Trimming removed 0 bases from V and 2 bases from J; junction bases left unmatched: 5. Germline V gene lookup returns CDR1 GEAIGNYY and CDR2 EKD. CDR3 length: 19 amino acids. The CDR3 DNA is TGTGCCTGTGACACCGGCTGGGGGATACTCGCCTGGGACACCCGACAGATGTTTTTC. Amino acid sequence: CACDTGWGILAWDTRQMFF.

The table lists this clone with many counts. The chain links TRDV2 to TRDJ2; D unclear. In germline, CDR1 is GEAIGNYY, CDR2 EKD. CDR3 length: 14 amino acids. Trimming removed 2 bases from V and 1 base from J, with 7 bases in between. The CDR3 nucleotides read TGTGCCTGTGACATCTACTTTTTGACAGCACAACTCTTCTTT. This sequence encodes CACDIYFLTAQLFF.

This clone was counted between two and nine times. The chain carries TRDV2 and TRDJ3, with TRDD3 matching over 11 bases. The CDR3 extends over 21 amino acids. Germline V lookup: CDR1 GEAIGNYY, CDR2 EKD. Germline trimming cut 0 bases from V and 0 bases from J; bases unmatched to any gene: 9. The CDR3 DNA is TGTGCCTGTGACACCGGTTGCTGGGGGATACAATGCTCCTGGGACACCCGACAGATGTTTTTC. Translating gives CACDTGCWGIQCSWDTRQMFF.

Only a few counts were recorded for this clone. The same CDR3 is also encoded by other DNA sequences in this sample. The chain uses TRDV2 and TRDJ3; 8 positions match TRDD3. There are 20 residues in the CDR3. After removal of 0 bases from V and 0 bases from J, the junction contained 9 bases not matched to a gene. Germline lookup yields CDR1 GEAIGNYY and CDR2 EKD. The CDR3 spells CACDTVLGVPSSWDTRQMFF. In nucleotides, the CDR3 is TGTGCCTGTGACACCGTACTGGGGGTCCCCAGCTCCTGGGACACCCGACAGATGTTTTTC.

This clone was picked up a small number of times. The chain uses TRDV1 and TRDJ2; 7 bases align to TRDD3. The CDR3 extends over 15 amino acids. Germline CDR1 TSWWSYY, CDR2 QGS. V lost 3 bases, J lost 4 bases, and 5 bases stayed unmatched. As DNA, the CDR3 is TGTGCTCTTGGGGATCGCTGGGGGCCGACAGCACAACTCTTCTTT. Amino acid sequence: CALGDRWGPTAQLFF.

There are a few counts of this clone. The chain combines TRDV2 with TRDJ3; 12 bases line up with TRDD3. J lost 4 bases, V lost 2 bases, and 8 bases had no gene match. This CDR3 contains 19 residues. CDR1 and CDR2 (germline): GEAIGNYY, EKD. The chain's CDR3 is CACDKVLGDTEWDTRQMFF. DNA of the CDR3: TGTGCCTGTGACAAAGTACTGGGGGATACTGAGTGGGACACCCGACAGATGTTTTTC.

With regard to this clone: TCRdb's entry gives the protein of a much larger clone, which mismatches this DNA's translation at residue 6, likely from a read error; the protein reported here is translated from the DNA. The J gene is TRDJ3, the V gene TRDV2; 7 nucleotides align to TRDD3. V lost 1 base and J lost 0; bases outside the gene matches: 5. The germline V gene has CDR1 GEAIGNYY and CDR2 EKD. The CDR3 consists of 18 residues. This CDR3 is CACDTEGYFSWDTRQMFF. CDR3 nucleotides: TGTGCCTGTGACACTGAGGGATACTTCTCCTGGGACACCCGACAGATGTTTTTC.

As regards this clone: Other DNA sequences in the same sample also yield this CDR3. The chain joins TRDV2 to TRDJ3; 8 bases align to TRDD3. With 3 bases clipped from V and 0 bases from J, the junction kept 6 bases outside the gene matches. The CDR3 has 18 amino acids. Germline-derived CDR1 and CDR2 are GEAIGNYY and EKD. The DNA of the CDR3 is TGTGCCTGTGACTCACTGGGGGGCAGCTCCTGGGACACCCGACAGATGTTTTTC. Translated, it gives CACDSLGGSSWDTRQMFF.

A word on this clone: This likely stems from a read error, as it lies one base from a far larger clone. The sample carries other DNA sequences with the same CDR3. The chain recombines TRDV2 with TRDJ3, with 10 nucleotides matching TRDD3. This CDR3 is built from 18 residues. Germline CDR1 and CDR2: GEAIGNYY and EKD. Germline trimming cut 3 bases from V and 1 base from J; bases unmatched to any gene: 5. DNA for the CDR3: TGTGCCTGTGACGCCGGGGGATACGCGTCCTGGGACACCCGACAGATGTTTTTC. This encodes CACDAGGYASWDTRQMFF.

A word on this clone: A much larger clone is a single base away; this may be a read error. Within the sample, other DNA sequences also encode this same CDR3. This chain links TRDV2 with TRDJ3; 12 positions match TRDD3. Germline V gives CDR1 GEAIGNYY, CDR2 EKD. CDR3 size: 19 residues. Trimming cost V 3 bases and J 0 bases; bases outside gene matches: 5. The CDR3: CACDVLGDTSSWDTRQMFF. In DNA form, the CDR3 reads TGTGCCTGTGACGTACTGGGGGATACCAGCTCCTGGGACACCCGACAGATGTTTTTC.

This clone has a single count. The junction departs from the called germline gene at one end, perhaps through a read error. The chain employs TRDV2 and TRDJ3, with 8 bases matching TRDD3. The CDR3 extends over 20 amino acids. The V gene's germline CDR1 is GEAIGNYY and CDR2 EKD. The CDR3 bases are TGTGCCTGTGACAATACTGGGGGGTATTTGAGCTCCTGGGACACCCGACAGACGTTTTTC. Translating it yields CACDNTGGYLSSWDTRQTFF.

In its sample, this clone was seen a few times. The CDR3 loop reads CACDYWGTRQMFF. The CDR3 nucleotides are TGTGCCTGTGACTACTGGGGGACCCGACAGATGTTTTTC. The chain employs TRDV2 and TRDJ3, with 8 bases identical to TRDD3. V was clipped by 3 bases and J by 10 bases; unmatched bases: 1. The germline gives CDR1 GEAIGNYY, CDR2 EKD. The CDR3 consists of 13 residues.

A remark on this clone: The identical CDR3 is also encoded by other nucleotide sequences in the sample. V gene TRDV2 combines with J gene TRDJ2; 7 positions agree with TRDD3. CDR3 size: 16 residues. Germline V CDR1 and CDR2: GEAIGNYY, EKD. Unmatched junction bases numbered 5, after V lost 2 bases and J lost 0 bases. The CDR3 nucleotides read TGTGCCTGTGACAATACTGGGGCGTCTTTGACAGCACAACTCTTCTTT. Protein: CACDNTGASLTAQLFF.

Concerning this clone itself: This could be a read error, since a much larger clone is one nucleotide away. At the DNA level, this CDR3 is encoded by other sequences in the same sample as well. V usage is TRDV2 and J usage is TRDJ3, with TRDD3 identical over 13 bases. Germline V gene data show CDR1 as GEAIGNYY and CDR2 as EKD. This CDR3 has 20 amino acids. The CDR3 nucleotides read TGTGCCTGTGACACGGTACTGGGGGATACGCGCTCCTGGGACACCCGCCAGATGTTTTTC. This translates into CACDTVLGDTRSWDTRQMFF.

As to this clone: Germline is not matched at one junction end, which may reflect a read error. The chain couples TRDV2 to TRDJ3; 9 bases map to TRDD3. The germline V gene has CDR1 GEAIGNYY and CDR2 EKD. The CDR3 is 17 residues long. CDR3 DNA: TGTGCCTGTGACACTATACTGGGGGACCCGGACACCCGACAGACGTTTTTC. Its protein product is CACDTILGDPDTRQTFF.

This clone was counted between two and nine times. The chain has TRDV2 and TRDJ3; TRDD3 matches 8 bases. Germline assignment: CDR1 GEAIGNYY and CDR2 EKD. V shed 0 bases, J shed 0 bases, and the junction held 12 bases outside the gene matches. This CDR3 is built from 21 residues. CDR3 protein: CACDTGTGGPAGSWDTRQMFF. The CDR3 coding sequence is TGTGCCTGTGACACCGGGACTGGGGGGCCCGCAGGCTCCTGGGACACCCGACAGATGTTTTTC.

Of note for this clone: The identical CDR3 is also encoded by other nucleotide sequences in the sample. The chain has TRDV2 and TRDJ3; TRDD3 matches 10 bases. The CDR3 spans 20 residues. Germline V lookup: CDR1 GEAIGNYY, CDR2 EKD. After removal of 3 bases from V and 0 bases from J, the junction contained 10 bases not matched to a gene. CDR3 sequence reads: CACDPLTGGSSSWDTRQMFF. CDR3 in DNA: TGTGCCTGTGACCCCCTCACTGGGGGATCCAGCTCCTGGGACACCCGACAGATGTTTTTC.

The sample holds a few counts of this clone. This chain links TRDV2 with TRDJ3; D possibly corresponds to TRDD3 (5 bases). CDR1 and CDR2 from the germline V gene are GEAIGNYY and EKD. This CDR3 contains 18 residues. V lost 0 bases and J 2 bases, leaving 13 bases between the germline ends. The CDR3 here is CACDTGWGTTWDTRQMFF. In DNA, the CDR3 is TGTGCCTGTGACACCGGATGGGGAACCACCTGGGACACCCGACAGATGTTTTTC.

This chain joins TRDV2 and TRDJ2; 11 nucleotides match TRDD3. Germline V CDR1 and CDR2: GEAIGNYY, EKD. CDR3 size: 17 residues. The ends lost 2 bases at V and 3 bases at J; junction bases unmatched: 7. The CDR3 nucleotides are TGTGCCTGTGACAGGCTGGGGGATACTACCGTGACAGCACAACTCTTCTTT. This codes for CACDRLGDTTVTAQLFF.